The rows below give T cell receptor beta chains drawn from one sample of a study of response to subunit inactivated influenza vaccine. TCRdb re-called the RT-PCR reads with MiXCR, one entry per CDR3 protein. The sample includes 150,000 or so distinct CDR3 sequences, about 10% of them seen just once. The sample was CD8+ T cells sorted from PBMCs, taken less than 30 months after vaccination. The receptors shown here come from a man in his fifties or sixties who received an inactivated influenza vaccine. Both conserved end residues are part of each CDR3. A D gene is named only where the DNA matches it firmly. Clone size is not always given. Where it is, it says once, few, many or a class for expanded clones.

CASSLQGTPFSGANVLTF TGTGCCAGCAGTCTACAGGGGACCCCATTCTCTGGGGCCAACGTCCTGACTTTC TRBD1 TRBJ2-6 TRBV12-3/TRBV12-4 -
CASSSYKGGSTEAFF TGCGCCAGCAGCTCCTACAAGGGCGGGAGCACTGAAGCTTTCTTT - TRBJ1-1 TRBV5-1 many
CASSNRQVEAFF TGTGCCAGCAGTAATAGGCAGGTAGAAGCTTTCTTT - TRBJ1-1 TRBV7-9 -
CASSYETGREQFF TGTGCCAGCAGTTACGAGACAGGCCGGGAGCAGTTCTTC - TRBJ2-1 TRBV6-6 -
CASSLAQAGGYEQYF TGCGCCAGCAGCTTGGCCCAAGCGGGGGGATACGAGCAGTACTTC TRBD2 TRBJ2-7 TRBV5-1 few
CASSLTGVTGELFF TGTGCCAGCAGCTTAACAGGGGTAACCGGGGAGCTGTTTTTT TRBD1 TRBJ2-2 TRBV3-1 -
CASSPPQTEAFF TGTGCCAGCAGCCCCCCACAGACTGAAGCTTTCTTT - TRBJ1-1 TRBV7-9 many
CSATRTWLSSYNEQFF TGCAGTGCTACCCGGACTTGGCTTAGCTCCTACAATGAGCAGTTCTTC - TRBJ2-1 TRBV20-1 -
CASSFGTKPYNEQFF TGTGCCAGCAGTTTCGGGACTAAGCCTTACAATGAGCAGTTCTTC TRBD2 TRBJ2-1 TRBV27 many
CASSIAGSSYNEQFF TGTGCCAGCAGTATTGCGGGGAGCTCCTACAATGAGCAGTTCTTC - TRBJ2-1 TRBV12-3/TRBV12-4 -
CASSSGTSGHEQYF TGTGCCAGCAGTTCCGGGACTAGCGGGCACGAGCAGTACTTC TRBD2 TRBJ2-7 TRBV5-6 -
CASSLVLRGGYTF TGTGCCAGCAGTTTAGTACTACGGGGTGGCTACACCTTC - TRBJ1-2 TRBV12-3/TRBV12-4 -
CASSLYGNWEQYF TGTGCCAGCAGCTTGTACGGGAACTGGGAGCAGTACTTC - TRBJ2-7 TRBV5-6 -
CSVTSIGYEQYF TGCAGTGTCACCAGTATAGGTTACGAGCAGTACTTC - TRBJ2-7 TRBV20-1 few
CASSPGLAGPDTGELFF TGTGCCAGCAGCCCGGGACTAGCGGGCCCTGACACCGGGGAGCTGTTTTTT TRBD2 TRBJ2-2 TRBV2 many
CASRSRVAGGPDTQYF TGCGCCAGCAGGTCAAGGGTAGCGGGAGGGCCAGATACGCAGTATTTT TRBD2 TRBJ2-3 TRBV4-3 -
CASSYTSPSDTQYF TGTGCCAGCAGTTATACCTCCCCATCCGATACGCAGTATTTT - TRBJ2-3 TRBV6-2/TRBV6-3 -
CASSLWAGRNQPQHF TGTGCCAGCAGTTTATGGGCAGGTCGCAATCAGCCCCAGCATTTT - TRBJ1-5 TRBV27 -
CASSVLDRGYEQYF TGTGCCAGCAGTGTTTTGGACAGGGGATACGAGCAGTACTTC TRBD1 TRBJ2-7 TRBV2 few
CATIQTGQLFF TGCGCCACCATTCAAACTGGACAGTTGTTTTTT - TRBJ1-4 TRBV5-1 -
CSVEGETTDTQYF TGCAGCGTTGAGGGGGAGACGACAGATACGCAGTATTTT - TRBJ2-3 TRBV29-1 few
CASSPLTTGGNEQYF TGTGCCAGCAGCCCTCTGACCACAGGGGGGAACGAGCAGTACTTC TRBD1 TRBJ2-7 TRBV11-2 -
CASRVVGDYEQYF TGTGCCAGCAGGGTCGTGGGAGACTACGAGCAGTACTTC - TRBJ2-7 TRBV6-2/TRBV6-3 -
CASSLGQQETQYF TGTGCCAGCAGCTTGGGACAGCAAGAGACCCAGTACTTC TRBD1 TRBJ2-5 TRBV11-2 many
CSAREPWRPYEQYF TGCAGTGCAAGAGAGCCCTGGCGGCCCTACGAGCAGTACTTC - TRBJ2-7 TRBV20-1 few
CASSLPTRRSGANVLTF TGTGCCAGCAGTTTACCCACAAGACGGTCTGGGGCCAACGTCCTGACTTTC - TRBJ2-6 TRBV28 -
CASSLNFRHNYGYTF TGTGCCAGCAGTTTAAACTTCCGGCATAACTATGGCTACACCTTC - TRBJ1-2 TRBV27 -
CASSTHRGGQGYTF TGTGCCAGCAGTACCCACAGGGGAGGTCAAGGCTACACCTTC TRBD1 TRBJ1-2 TRBV27 -
CAIRPPLTAGTINEKLFF TGTGCCATCCGACCCCCTCTTACTGCTGGGACGATTAATGAAAAACTGTTTTTT - TRBJ1-4 TRBV28 -
CASSPGLAGGENIQYF TGTGCCAGCAGCCCAGGACTAGCGGGAGGGGAAAACATTCAGTACTTC TRBD2 TRBJ2-4 TRBV11-3 many
CASSPSGQYSGNTIYF TGCGCCAGCAGCCCATCAGGACAGTACTCTGGAAACACCATATATTTT - TRBJ1-3 TRBV4-3 -
CATSDLPGQGSQETQYF TGTGCCACCAGTGATCTTCCGGGACAGGGGTCCCAAGAGACCCAGTACTTC TRBD1 TRBJ2-5 TRBV24-1 few
CAIMNRDGGTGELFF TGTGCCATCATGAACCGGGACGGCGGCACCGGGGAGCTGTTTTTT - TRBJ2-2 TRBV10-3 -
CASSKRDLGEADTQYF TGTGCCAGCAGCAAACGGGACCTCGGGGAGGCAGATACGCAGTATTTT - TRBJ2-3 TRBV21-1 -
CASSAGTSGESSYEQYF TGTGCCAGCAGCGCCGGGACTAGCGGGGAAAGCTCCTACGAGCAGTACTTC TRBD2 TRBJ2-7 TRBV9 few
CSAESGFYGSYTF TGCAGTGCTGAGTCCGGGTTCTATGGAAGCTACACCTTC - TRBJ1-2 TRBV20-1 few
CASRDQGWSEAFF TGTGCCAGCAGAGATCAGGGATGGTCTGAAGCTTTCTTT - TRBJ1-1 TRBV6-1 -
CASTPGGGVTVEQYF TGTGCCAGCACCCCGGGGGGAGGGGTGACGGTCGAGCAGTACTTC TRBD2 TRBJ2-7 TRBV5-6 few
CASSVGGSNTDTQYF TGTGCCAGCAGCGTCGGGGGTTCTAACACAGATACGCAGTATTTT - TRBJ2-3 TRBV9 once
CASSLGQEQFF TGTGCCAGCAGCTTAGGACAGGAGCAGTTCTTC - TRBJ2-1 TRBV11-2 few